These T cell receptor beta chains were read from a single sample in a study of blood T cell repertoires in COVID-19. The assay was immunoSEQ multiplex PCR, and TCRdb's table has in-frame clones only and misses some. The sample lists approximately 70,000 clones, around 84% occurring once. Source material: peripheral blood. The receptors shown here come from a woman aged 70 to 79 with acute or convalescent COVID-19. Both conserved end residues are part of each CDR3. The order of the fields is J gene, CDR3 length, D gene, clone size, V gene, CDR3 protein, CDR3 DNA. A D gene is named only where the DNA matches it firmly. Some rows have no size entry. The others give once, few or many, or a class for an expanded clone.

J: TRBJ1-1; length: 14; D: TRBD1; size: .; V: TRBV19; CDR3: CASSPPQGGTEAFF; DNA: TGTGCCAGTAGTCCCCCACAGGGGGGCACTGAAGCTTTCTTT
J: TRBJ2-3; length: 15; D: .; size: .; V: TRBV18; CDR3: CASSQGQMITDTQYF; DNA: TGTGCCAGCTCACAAGGACAGATGATTACAGATACGCAGTATTTT
J: TRBJ1-4; length: 15; D: TRBD1; size: .; V: TRBV28; CDR3: CASRSLGQPNEKLFF; DNA: TGTGCCAGCAGGTCCCTGGGACAGCCTAATGAAAAACTGTTTTTT
J: TRBJ2-4; length: 15; D: TRBD2; size: .; V: TRBV6-1; CDR3: CASSELRLAENIQYF; DNA: TGTGCCAGCAGTGAACTGAGACTAGCGGAAAACATTCAGTACTTC
J: TRBJ2-7; length: 14; D: .; size: .; V: TRBV5-4; CDR3: CASGDKRASYEQYF; DNA: TGTGCCAGCGGGGACAAGAGGGCTTCCTACGAGCAGTACTTC
J: TRBJ2-1; length: 15; D: TRBD1; size: .; V: TRBV7-2; CDR3: CASSPQGQGHNEQFF; DNA: TGTGCCAGCAGCCCCCAGGGACAGGGACACAATGAGCAGTTCTTC
J: TRBJ2-3; length: 18; D: TRBD2; size: .; V: TRBV5-1; CDR3: CASSLDPLAGGTTDTQYF; DNA: TGCGCCAGCAGCTTGGATCCGCTAGCGGGGGGAACCACAGATACGCAGTATTTT
J: TRBJ2-7; length: 13; D: .; size: few; V: TRBV5-4; CDR3: CASSFRSSYEQYF; DNA: TGTGCCAGCAGCTTCAGAAGCTCCTACGAGCAGTACTTC
J: TRBJ2-7; length: 15; D: TRBD1; size: .; V: TRBV5-1; CDR3: CASSLLRDSAYEQYF; DNA: TGCGCCAGCAGCTTGTTACGGGACAGCGCCTACGAGCAGTACTTC
J: TRBJ2-1; length: 15; D: TRBD1; size: .; V: TRBV19; CDR3: CASSIGTGGDNEQFF; DNA: TGTGCCAGTAGCATCGGGACAGGAGGGGACAATGAGCAGTTCTTC
J: TRBJ2-1; length: 13; D: .; size: .; V: TRBV5-1; CDR3: CASSFQSDNEQFF; DNA: TGCGCCAGCAGCTTTCAGTCCGACAATGAGCAGTTCTTC
J: TRBJ1-1; length: 13; D: .; size: .; V: TRBV5-4; CDR3: CASSLVLNTEAFF; DNA: TGTGCCAGCAGCTTGGTATTGAACACTGAAGCTTTCTTT
J: TRBJ2-1; length: 15; D: TRBD2; size: .; V: TRBV7-2; CDR3: CASSLATSGRNEQFF; DNA: TGTGCCAGCAGCTTAGCGACTAGCGGGAGGAATGAGCAGTTCTTC
J: TRBJ1-2; length: 15; D: .; size: few; V: TRBV27; CDR3: CASSLSRSTTGGYTF; DNA: TGTGCCAGCAGTTTATCTCGCTCAACTACGGGGGGCTACACCTTC
J: TRBJ1-6; length: 15; D: TRBD1; size: .; V: TRBV5-6; CDR3: CASYEGQGYNSPLHF; DNA: TGTGCCAGCTACGAGGGACAGGGCTATAATTCACCCCTCCACTTT
J: TRBJ1-2; length: 14; D: .; size: .; V: TRBV6-5; CDR3: CASSYGGGTGGYTF; DNA: TGTGCCAGCAGTTACGGTGGGGGGACTGGTGGCTACACCTTC
J: TRBJ2-6; length: 17; D: TRBD2; size: .; V: TRBV19; CDR3: CASIAGGPFSGANVLTF; DNA: TGTGCCAGTATTGCGGGGGGGCCCTTCTCTGGGGCCAACGTCCTGACTTTC
J: TRBJ2-7; length: 16; D: TRBD1; size: .; V: TRBV28; CDR3: CASSLYGQGYSYEQYF; DNA: TGTGCCAGCAGTTTATACGGACAGGGCTACTCCTACGAGCAGTACTTC
J: TRBJ2-7; length: 16; D: TRBD2; size: .; V: TRBV7-2; CDR3: CASAKTSGGHLYEQYF; DNA: TGTGCCAGCGCCAAGACTAGCGGGGGGCATCTCTACGAGCAGTACTTC
J: TRBJ2-1; length: 13; D: .; size: .; V: TRBV6-5; CDR3: CASGRGDYNEQFF; DNA: TGTGCCAGCGGGCGGGGAGACTACAATGAGCAGTTCTTC
J: TRBJ2-3; length: 17; D: .; size: .; V: TRBV18; CDR3: CASSPPLGSSSTDTQYF; DNA: TGTGCCAGCTCACCTCCCCTGGGCAGTTCTTCAACTGATACGCAGTATTTT
J: TRBJ2-3; length: 16; D: .; size: once; V: TRBV5-1; CDR3: CASSAGTDPRTDTQYF; DNA: TGCGCCAGCAGCGCGGGGACAGACCCCCGCACAGATACGCAGTATTTT
J: TRBJ2-7; length: 13; D: TRBD1; size: once; V: TRBV25-1; CDR3: CASRQGARNEQYF; DNA: TGTGCCAGTAGACAGGGGGCAAGAAACGAGCAGTACTTC
J: TRBJ2-2; length: 16; D: .; size: .; V: TRBV2; CDR3: CASSERVRVNTGELFF; DNA: TGTGCCAGCAGTGAAAGAGTACGAGTTAACACCGGGGAGCTGTTTTTT
J: TRBJ2-5; length: 17; D: TRBD2; size: .; V: TRBV7-9; CDR3: CASSGPGASGIGETQYF; DNA: TGTGCCAGCAGCGGCCCGGGGGCTAGCGGGATAGGCGAGACCCAGTACTTC
J: TRBJ1-2; length: 16; D: .; size: .; V: TRBV30; CDR3: CACRAGTPSGHYGYTF; DNA: TGTGCCTGTAGAGCCGGGACACCCTCGGGGCACTATGGCTACACCTTC
J: TRBJ1-4; length: 15; D: .; size: .; V: TRBV27; CDR3: CASSFSGAQGEKLFF; DNA: TGTGCCAGCAGTTTCTCAGGGGCACAGGGTGAAAAACTGTTTTTT
J: TRBJ2-7; length: 14; D: TRBD1; size: .; V: TRBV7-9; CDR3: CASSPGQGKDEQYF; DNA: TGTGCCAGCAGCCCCGGACAGGGGAAAGACGAGCAGTACTTC
J: TRBJ1-1; length: 18; D: .; size: once; V: TRBV7-8; CDR3: CASSLKLSVPLMNTEAFF; DNA: TGTGCCAGCAGCTTGAAATTGTCGGTGCCGTTAATGAACACTGAAGCTTTCTTT
J: TRBJ2-2; length: 16; D: TRBD2; size: .; V: TRBV5-1; CDR3: CASSSLAGEDTGELFF; DNA: TGCGCCAGCAGCTCTCTAGCGGGAGAAGACACCGGGGAGCTGTTTTTT
J: TRBJ2-1; length: 17; D: TRBD2; size: .; V: TRBV4-1; CDR3: CASSLLRGTSGSDEQFF; DNA: TGCGCCAGCAGCCTTTTGCGTGGGACTAGCGGGAGTGATGAGCAGTTCTTC
J: TRBJ2-3; length: 15; D: TRBD2; size: .; V: TRBV4-3; CDR3: CASSLGTSGTDTQYF; DNA: TGCGCCAGCAGCCTTGGGACTAGCGGCACAGATACGCAGTATTTT
J: TRBJ2-5; length: 13; D: .; size: once; V: TRBV4-3; CDR3: CASSQGLQETQYF; DNA: TGCGCCAGCAGCCAAGGTTTACAAGAGACCCAGTACTTC
J: TRBJ1-2; length: 15; D: .; size: .; V: TRBV7-9; CDR3: CASSLGQEPNYGYTF; DNA: TGTGCCAGCAGCTTAGGACAGGAACCTAACTATGGCTACACCTTC
J: TRBJ2-2; length: 15; D: TRBD1; size: .; V: TRBV28; CDR3: CASSLQGAGTGELFF; DNA: TGTGCCAGCAGCCTACAGGGGGCGGGCACCGGGGAGCTGTTTTTT
J: TRBJ1-5; length: 16; D: .; size: .; V: TRBV2; CDR3: CASREGPGRGNQPQHF; DNA: TGTGCCAGCAGGGAAGGTCCGGGCAGGGGAAATCAGCCCCAGCATTTT
J: TRBJ2-1; length: 14; D: .; size: .; V: TRBV13; CDR3: CASSLGGVGIGGFF; DNA: TGTGCCAGCAGCTTAGGAGGTGTCGGGATAGGAGGTTTCTTC
J: TRBJ1-5; length: 14; D: .; size: .; V: TRBV28; CDR3: CASSLIRNSGPQHF; DNA: TGTGCCAGCAGTTTAATAAGGAATTCGGGGCCCCAGCATTTT
J: TRBJ1-1; length: 15; D: .; size: .; V: TRBV9; CDR3: CASSASSQSPTEAFF; DNA: TGTGCCAGCAGCGCTTCCTCACAATCGCCCACTGAAGCTTTCTTT
J: TRBJ2-7; length: 17; D: TRBD2; size: .; V: TRBV27; CDR3: CASSPRWVAGDSYEQYF; DNA: TGTGCCAGCAGTCCCCGGTGGGTAGCGGGAGACTCCTACGAGCAGTACTTC
J: TRBJ2-7; length: 15; D: TRBD2; size: .; V: TRBV3-1/TRBV3-2; CDR3: CASSQDRRGSYEQYF; DNA: TGTGCCAGCAGCCAAGATAGGCGGGGGTCCTACGAGCAGTACTTC
J: TRBJ2-7; length: 14; D: .; size: .; V: TRBV28; CDR3: CASSLSLASYEQYF; DNA: TGTGCCAGCAGTTTATCTTTAGCCAGTTACGAGCAGTACTTC
J: TRBJ1-3; length: 16; D: .; size: .; V: TRBV28; CDR3: CASSLQRNRAGNTIYF; DNA: TGTGCCAGCAGTTTACAAAGAAACAGGGCTGGAAACACCATATATTTT
J: TRBJ1-5; length: 16; D: TRBD1; size: once; V: TRBV2; CDR3: CASEWDSGQINQPQHF; DNA: TGTGCCAGCGAATGGGACTCGGGACAGATTAATCAGCCCCAGCATTTT
J: TRBJ1-3; length: 13; D: .; size: .; V: TRBV19; CDR3: CASRLSPGNTIYF; DNA: TGTGCCAGTAGATTATCCCCTGGAAACACCATATATTTT
J: TRBJ2-5; length: 15; D: .; size: .; V: TRBV7-9; CDR3: CASSLGQGLQETQYF; DNA: TGTGCCAGCAGCCTGGGGCAGGGACTCCAAGAGACCCAGTACTTC
J: TRBJ1-2; length: 13; D: .; size: .; V: TRBV5-1; CDR3: CASSLGSLKGYTF; DNA: TGCGCCAGCAGCTTAGGGAGTCTCAAGGGCTACACCTTC
J: TRBJ1-4; length: 19; D: .; size: few; V: TRBV4-3; CDR3: CASSQDLLRSGTPNEKLFF; DNA: TGCGCCAGCAGCCAAGACTTACTACGGTCCGGGACACCGAATGAAAAACTGTTTTTT
J: TRBJ1-2; length: 13; D: TRBD1; size: .; V: TRBV7-9; CDR3: CASSRDSPYGYTF; DNA: TGTGCCAGCAGTCGGGACAGCCCCTATGGCTACACCTTC
J: TRBJ2-3; length: 16; D: TRBD1; size: .; V: TRBV18; CDR3: CASSPQLGGQADTQYF; DNA: TGTGCCAGCTCACCGCAGTTGGGTGGACAGGCGGATACGCAGTATTTT
J: TRBJ1-5; length: 16; D: TRBD1; size: .; V: TRBV28; CDR3: CASSLLPGGSNQPQHF; DNA: TGTGCCAGCAGTTTATTGCCAGGGGGTAGCAATCAGCCCCAGCATTTT
J: TRBJ2-1; length: 16; D: .; size: .; V: TRBV4-3; CDR3: CASSQDSGGSYNEQFF; DNA: TGCGCCAGCAGCCAAGATAGTGGGGGGTCCTACAATGAGCAGTTCTTC
J: TRBJ1-1; length: 15; D: .; size: .; V: TRBV6-5; CDR3: CASRPDRSMNTEAFF; DNA: TGTGCCAGCAGGCCGGACAGATCAATGAACACTGAAGCTTTCTTT